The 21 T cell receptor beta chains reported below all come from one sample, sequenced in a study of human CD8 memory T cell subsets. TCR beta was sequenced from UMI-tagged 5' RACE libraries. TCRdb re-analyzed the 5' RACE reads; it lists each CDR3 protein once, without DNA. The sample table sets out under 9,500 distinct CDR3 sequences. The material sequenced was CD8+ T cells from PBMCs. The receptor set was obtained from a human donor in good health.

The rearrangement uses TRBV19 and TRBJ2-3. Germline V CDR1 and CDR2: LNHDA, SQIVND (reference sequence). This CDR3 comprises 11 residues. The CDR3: CATYVGDTQYF.

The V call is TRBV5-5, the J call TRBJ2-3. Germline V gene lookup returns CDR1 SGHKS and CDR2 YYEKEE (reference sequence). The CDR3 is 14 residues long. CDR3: CASSLAQNTDTQYF. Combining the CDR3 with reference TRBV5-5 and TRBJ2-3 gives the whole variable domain DAGVTQSPTHLIKTRGQQVTLRCSPISGHKSVSWYQQVLGQGPQFIFQYYEKEERGRGNFPDRFSARQFPNYSSELNVNALLLGDSALYLCASSLAQNTDTQYFGPGTRLTVL.

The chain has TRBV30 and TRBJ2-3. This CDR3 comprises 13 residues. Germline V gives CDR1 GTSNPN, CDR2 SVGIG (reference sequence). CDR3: CAWSVGEGVTQYF.

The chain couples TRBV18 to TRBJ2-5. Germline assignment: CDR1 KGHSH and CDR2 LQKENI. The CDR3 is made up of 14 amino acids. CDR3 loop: CATKDQRDEETQYF.

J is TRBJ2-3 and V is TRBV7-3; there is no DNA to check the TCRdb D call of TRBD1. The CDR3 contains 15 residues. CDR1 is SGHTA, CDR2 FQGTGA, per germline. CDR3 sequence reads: CASSLGGMSTDTQYF.

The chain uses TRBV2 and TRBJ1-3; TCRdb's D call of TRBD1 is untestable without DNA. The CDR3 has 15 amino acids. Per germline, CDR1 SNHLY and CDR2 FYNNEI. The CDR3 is CASSELPGSRNTIYF.

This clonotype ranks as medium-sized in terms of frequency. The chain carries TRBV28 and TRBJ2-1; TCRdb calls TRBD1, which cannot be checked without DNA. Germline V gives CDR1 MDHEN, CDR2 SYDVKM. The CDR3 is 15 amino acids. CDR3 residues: CASSRVPATYNEQFF.

CDR3 loop: CASTKQGYNEQFF. The chain employs TRBV21-1 and TRBJ2-1; TCRdb designates TRBD1, a call that cannot be tested without DNA. TRBV21-1 counts as a pseudogene. The length of the CDR3 is 13 residues.

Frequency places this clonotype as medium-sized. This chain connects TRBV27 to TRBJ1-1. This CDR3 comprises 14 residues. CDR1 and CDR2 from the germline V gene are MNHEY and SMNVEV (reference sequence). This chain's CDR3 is CASRAREGYTEAFF.

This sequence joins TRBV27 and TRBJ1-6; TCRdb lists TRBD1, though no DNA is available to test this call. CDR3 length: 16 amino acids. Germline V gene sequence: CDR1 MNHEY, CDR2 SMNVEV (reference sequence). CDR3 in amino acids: CASSLIGGTGGRPLHF.

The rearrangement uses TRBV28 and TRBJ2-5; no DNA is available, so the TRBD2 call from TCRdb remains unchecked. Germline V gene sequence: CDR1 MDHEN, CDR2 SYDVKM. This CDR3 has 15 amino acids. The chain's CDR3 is CASRDPAGLQETQYF.

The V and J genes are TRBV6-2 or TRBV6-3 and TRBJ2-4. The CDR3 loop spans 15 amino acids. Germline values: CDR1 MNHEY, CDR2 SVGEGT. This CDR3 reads CASSPSSQAKNIQYF.

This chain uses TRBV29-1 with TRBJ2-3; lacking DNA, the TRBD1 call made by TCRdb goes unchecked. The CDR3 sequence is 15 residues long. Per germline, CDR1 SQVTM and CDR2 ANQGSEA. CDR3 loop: CSVYSAQGVTDTQYF.

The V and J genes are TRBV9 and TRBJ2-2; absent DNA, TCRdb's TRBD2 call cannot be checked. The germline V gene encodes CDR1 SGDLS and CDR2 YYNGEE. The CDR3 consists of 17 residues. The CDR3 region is CASSVFQAGGGTGELFF.

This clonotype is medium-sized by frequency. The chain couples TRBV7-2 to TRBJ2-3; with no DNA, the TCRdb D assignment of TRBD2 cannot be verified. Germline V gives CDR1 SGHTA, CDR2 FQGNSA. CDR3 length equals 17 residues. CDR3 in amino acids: CASSLGGTSGVTDTQYF.

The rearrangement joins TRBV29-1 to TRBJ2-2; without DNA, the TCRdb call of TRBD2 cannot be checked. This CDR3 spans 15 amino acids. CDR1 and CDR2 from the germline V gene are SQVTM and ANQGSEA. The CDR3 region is CSAPTPGLNTGELFF.

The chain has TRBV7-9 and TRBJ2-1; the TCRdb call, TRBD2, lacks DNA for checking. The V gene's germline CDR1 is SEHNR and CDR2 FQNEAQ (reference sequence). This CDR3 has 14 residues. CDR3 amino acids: CASSLEGSVNEQFF.

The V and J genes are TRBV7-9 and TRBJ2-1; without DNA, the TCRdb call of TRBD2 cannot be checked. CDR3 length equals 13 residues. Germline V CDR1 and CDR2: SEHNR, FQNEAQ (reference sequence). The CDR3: CASSALAGVEQFF.

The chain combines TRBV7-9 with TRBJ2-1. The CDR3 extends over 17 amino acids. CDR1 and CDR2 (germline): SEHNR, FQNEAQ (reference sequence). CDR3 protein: CASSFASSGSSYNEQFF. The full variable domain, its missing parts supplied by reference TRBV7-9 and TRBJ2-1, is DTGVSQNPRHKITKRGQNVTFRCDPISEHNRLYWYRQTLGQGPEFLTYFQNEAQLEKSRLLSDRFSAERPKGSFSTLEIQRTEQGDSAMYLCASSFASSGSSYNEQFFGPGTRLTVL.

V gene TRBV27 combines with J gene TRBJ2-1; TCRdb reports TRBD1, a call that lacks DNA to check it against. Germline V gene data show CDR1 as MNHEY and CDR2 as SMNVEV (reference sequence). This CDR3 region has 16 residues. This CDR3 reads CASSAMIGASYNEQFF.

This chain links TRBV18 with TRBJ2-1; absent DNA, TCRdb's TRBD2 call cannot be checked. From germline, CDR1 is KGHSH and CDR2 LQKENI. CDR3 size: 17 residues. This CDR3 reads CASSPSPGDEIGNEQFF. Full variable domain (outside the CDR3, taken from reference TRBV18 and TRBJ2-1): NAGVMQNPRHLVRRRGQEARLRCSPMKGHSHVYWYRQLPEEGLKFMVYLQKENIIDESGMPKERFSAEFPKEGPSILRIQQVVRGDSAAYFCASSPSPGDEIGNEQFFGPGTRLTVL.